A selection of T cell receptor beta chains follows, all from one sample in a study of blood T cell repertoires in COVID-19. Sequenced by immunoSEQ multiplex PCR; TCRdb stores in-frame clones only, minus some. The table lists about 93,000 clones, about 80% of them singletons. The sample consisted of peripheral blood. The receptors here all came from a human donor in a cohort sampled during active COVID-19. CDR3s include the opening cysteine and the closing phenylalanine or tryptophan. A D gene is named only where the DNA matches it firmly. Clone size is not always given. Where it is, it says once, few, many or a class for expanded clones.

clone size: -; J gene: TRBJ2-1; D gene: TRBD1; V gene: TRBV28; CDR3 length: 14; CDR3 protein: CASSRTGSYNEQFF; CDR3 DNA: TGTGCCAGCAGTCGGACAGGCTCCTACAATGAGCAGTTCTTC
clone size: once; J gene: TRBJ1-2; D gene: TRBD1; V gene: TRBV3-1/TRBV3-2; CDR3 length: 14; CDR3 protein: CASSQGQGAQGYTF; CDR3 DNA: TGTGCCAGCAGCCAAGGACAGGGGGCGCAGGGCTACACCTTC
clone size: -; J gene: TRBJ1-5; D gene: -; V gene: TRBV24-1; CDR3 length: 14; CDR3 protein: CATSGRGEGQPQHF; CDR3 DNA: TGTGCCACCTCAGGTAGGGGGGAGGGGCAGCCCCAGCATTTT
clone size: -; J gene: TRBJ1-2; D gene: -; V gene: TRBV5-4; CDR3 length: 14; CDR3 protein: CASSLPGTNYGYTF; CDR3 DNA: TGTGCCAGCAGCTTACCCGGGACTAATTATGGCTACACCTTC
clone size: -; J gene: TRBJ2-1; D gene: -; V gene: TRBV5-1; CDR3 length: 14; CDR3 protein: CASSLGGGYNEQFF; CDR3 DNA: TGCGCCAGCAGCTTGGGTGGAGGCTACAATGAGCAGTTCTTC
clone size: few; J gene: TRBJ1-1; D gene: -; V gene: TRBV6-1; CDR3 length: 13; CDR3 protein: CASSEDSRTEAFF; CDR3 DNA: TGTGCCAGCAGTGAAGACAGTCGCACTGAAGCTTTCTTT
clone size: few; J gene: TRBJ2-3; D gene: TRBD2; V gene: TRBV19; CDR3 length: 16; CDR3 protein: CASSIGTSGSPDTQYF; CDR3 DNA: TGTGCCAGTAGTATAGGGACTAGCGGGAGTCCAGATACGCAGTATTTT
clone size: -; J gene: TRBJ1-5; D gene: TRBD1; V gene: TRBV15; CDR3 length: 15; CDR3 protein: CATSTGTGHNQPQHF; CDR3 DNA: TGTGCCACCAGCACCGGGACAGGGCACAATCAGCCCCAGCATTTT
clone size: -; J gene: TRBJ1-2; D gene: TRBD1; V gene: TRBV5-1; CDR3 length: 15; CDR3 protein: CASRPRQGAGYGYTF; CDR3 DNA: TGCGCCAGCAGACCGAGACAGGGGGCAGGCTATGGCTACACCTTC
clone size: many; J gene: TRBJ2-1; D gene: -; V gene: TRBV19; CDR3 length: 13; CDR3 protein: CASSIVSGDEQFF; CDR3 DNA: TGTGCCAGTAGTATAGTATCAGGGGATGAGCAGTTCTTC
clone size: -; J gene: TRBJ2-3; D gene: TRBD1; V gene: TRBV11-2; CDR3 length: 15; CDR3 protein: CASSSQTGISDTQYF; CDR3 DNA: TGTGCCAGCAGCTCGCAGACAGGGATTTCGGATACGCAGTATTTT
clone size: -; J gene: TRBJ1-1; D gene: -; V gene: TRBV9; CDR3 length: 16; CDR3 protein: CASSVGGGVTNTEAFF; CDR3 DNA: TGTGCCAGCAGCGTAGGTGGGGGCGTCACCAACACTGAAGCTTTCTTT
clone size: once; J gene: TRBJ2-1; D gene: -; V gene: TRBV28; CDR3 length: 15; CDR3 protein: CASSFMVAQYNEQFF; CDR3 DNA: TGTGCCAGCAGTTTTATGGTGGCCCAGTACAATGAGCAGTTCTTC
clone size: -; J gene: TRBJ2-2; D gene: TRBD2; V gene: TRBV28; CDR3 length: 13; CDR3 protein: CASSSGLYGELFF; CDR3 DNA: TGTGCCAGCAGTTCGGGACTATACGGGGAGCTGTTTTTT
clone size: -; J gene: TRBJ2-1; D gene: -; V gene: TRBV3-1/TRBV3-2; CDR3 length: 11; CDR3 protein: CASSQVRQQFF; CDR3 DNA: TGTGCCAGCAGCCAAGTCCGTCAGCAGTTCTTC
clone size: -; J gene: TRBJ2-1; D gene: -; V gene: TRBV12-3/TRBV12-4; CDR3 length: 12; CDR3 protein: CASARARNEQFF; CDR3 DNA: TGTGCCAGCGCCAGGGCTCGGAATGAGCAGTTCTTC
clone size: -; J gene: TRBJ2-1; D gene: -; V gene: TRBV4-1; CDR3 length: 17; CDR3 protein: CASSQAFLSGGVNEQFF; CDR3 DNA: TGCGCCAGCAGCCAAGCCTTCCTTAGCGGTGGCGTAAATGAGCAGTTCTTC
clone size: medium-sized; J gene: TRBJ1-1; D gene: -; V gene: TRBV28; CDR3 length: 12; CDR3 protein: CASSKMTGSAFF; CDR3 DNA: TGTGCCAGCAGCAAAATGACAGGATCGGCTTTCTTT
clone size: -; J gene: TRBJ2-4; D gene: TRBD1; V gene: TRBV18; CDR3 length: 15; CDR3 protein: CASSPAGQGKNIQYF; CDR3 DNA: TGTGCCAGCTCACCTGCCGGACAGGGGAAAAACATTCAGTACTTC
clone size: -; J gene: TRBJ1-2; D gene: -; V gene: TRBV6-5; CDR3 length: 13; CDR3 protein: CASSYDRGYGYTF; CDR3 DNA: TGTGCCAGCAGTTATGACCGGGGCTATGGCTACACCTTC
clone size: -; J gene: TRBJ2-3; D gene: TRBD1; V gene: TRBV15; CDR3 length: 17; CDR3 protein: CATSRDGWTGRKDTQYF; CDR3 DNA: TGTGCCACCAGCAGAGATGGGTGGACAGGGCGGAAAGATACGCAGTATTTT
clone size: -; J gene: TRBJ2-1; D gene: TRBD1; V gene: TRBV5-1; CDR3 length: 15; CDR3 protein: CASSGGTGAYNEQFF; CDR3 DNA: TGCGCCAGCAGCGGAGGGACAGGGGCGTACAATGAGCAGTTCTTC
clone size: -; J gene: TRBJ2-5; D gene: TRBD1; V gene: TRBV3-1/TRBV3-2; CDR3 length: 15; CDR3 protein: CASSQGTGSRETQYF; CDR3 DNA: TGTGCCAGCAGCCAGGGGACAGGCTCTCGGGAGACCCAGTACTTC
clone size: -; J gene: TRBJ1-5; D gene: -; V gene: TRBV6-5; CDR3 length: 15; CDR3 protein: CASRPTGSSNQPQHF; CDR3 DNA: TGTGCCAGCAGACCTACAGGGTCTAGCAATCAGCCCCAGCATTTT
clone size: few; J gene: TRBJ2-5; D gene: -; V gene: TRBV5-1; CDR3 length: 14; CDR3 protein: CASSPWSPKETQYF; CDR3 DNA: TGCGCCAGCAGCCCCTGGAGTCCAAAAGAGACCCAGTACTTC
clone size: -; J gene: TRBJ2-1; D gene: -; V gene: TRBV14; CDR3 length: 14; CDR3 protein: CASSSEGTYNEQFF; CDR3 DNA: TGTGCCAGCAGCTCCGAGGGGACTTACAATGAGCAGTTCTTC
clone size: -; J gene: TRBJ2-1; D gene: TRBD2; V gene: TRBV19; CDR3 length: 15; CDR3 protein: CASSMGGRSYNEQFF; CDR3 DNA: TGTGCCAGTAGTATGGGCGGGAGATCCTACAATGAGCAGTTCTTC
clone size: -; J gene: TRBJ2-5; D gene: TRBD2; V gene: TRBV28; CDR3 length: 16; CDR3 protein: CASSLGLAGGSRTQYF; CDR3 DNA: TGTGCCAGCAGTTTGGGACTAGCGGGGGGTTCACGGACCCAGTACTTC
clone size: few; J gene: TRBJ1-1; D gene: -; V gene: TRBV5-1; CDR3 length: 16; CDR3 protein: CASRDGKSQGFAEAFF; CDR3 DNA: TGCGCCAGCAGAGACGGGAAATCCCAGGGGTTCGCTGAAGCTTTCTTT
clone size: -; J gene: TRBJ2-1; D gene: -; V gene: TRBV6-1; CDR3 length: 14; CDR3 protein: CASSESAVDNEQFF; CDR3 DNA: TGTGCCAGCAGTGAATCGGCGGTCGACAATGAGCAGTTCTTC
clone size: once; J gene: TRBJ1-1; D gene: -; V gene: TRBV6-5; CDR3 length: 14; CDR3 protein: CASSRGGRDVEAFF; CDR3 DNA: TGTGCCAGCAGCAGAGGGGGACGGGATGTTGAAGCTTTCTTT
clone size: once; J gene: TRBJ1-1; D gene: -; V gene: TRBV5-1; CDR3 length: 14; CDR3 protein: CASSPGGVGTEAFF; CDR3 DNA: TGCGCCAGCAGCCCCGGAGGGGTTGGCACTGAAGCTTTCTTT
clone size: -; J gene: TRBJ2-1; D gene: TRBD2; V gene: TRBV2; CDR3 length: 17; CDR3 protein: CASSDPGLAGGGNEQFF; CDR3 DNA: TGTGCCAGCAGTGACCCGGGACTAGCGGGGGGTGGGAATGAGCAGTTCTTC
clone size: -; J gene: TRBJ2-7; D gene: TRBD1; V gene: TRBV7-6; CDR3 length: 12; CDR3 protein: CASSRTGYEQYF; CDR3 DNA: TGTGCCAGCAGCCGGACAGGTTACGAGCAGTACTTC
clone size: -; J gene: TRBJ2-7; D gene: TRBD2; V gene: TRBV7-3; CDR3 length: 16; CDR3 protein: CASSPTPGGPSYEQYF; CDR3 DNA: TGTGCCAGCAGCCCGACCCCGGGGGGACCCTCCTACGAGCAGTACTTC
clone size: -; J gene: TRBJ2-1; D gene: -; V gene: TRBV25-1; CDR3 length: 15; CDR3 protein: CASSEYSVHYNEQFF; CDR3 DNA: TGTGCCAGCAGTGAATATAGCGTCCACTACAATGAGCAGTTCTTC
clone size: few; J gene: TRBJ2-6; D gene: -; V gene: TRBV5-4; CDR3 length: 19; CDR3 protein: CASSLRPGVGSSGANVLTF; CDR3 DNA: TGTGCCAGCAGCCTACGGCCAGGGGTGGGTAGCTCTGGGGCCAACGTCCTGACTTTC
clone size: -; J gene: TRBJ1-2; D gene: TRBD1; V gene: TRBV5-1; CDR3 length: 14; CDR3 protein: CASSPSTGYDGYTF; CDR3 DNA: TGCGCCAGCAGCCCCTCGACAGGGTATGATGGCTACACCTTC
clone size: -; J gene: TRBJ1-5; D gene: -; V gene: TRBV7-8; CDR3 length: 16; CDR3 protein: CASSLSAGVSNQPQHF; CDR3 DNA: TGTGCCAGCAGCTTATCTGCAGGGGTTAGCAATCAGCCCCAGCATTTT
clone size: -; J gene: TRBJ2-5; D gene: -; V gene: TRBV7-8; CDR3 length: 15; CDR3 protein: CASSLVGYAQETQYF; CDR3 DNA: TGTGCCAGCAGCTTAGTGGGCTACGCTCAAGAGACCCAGTACTTC
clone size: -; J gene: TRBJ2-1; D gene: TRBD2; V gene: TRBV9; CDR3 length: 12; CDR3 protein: CASSALAGEQFF; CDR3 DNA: TGTGCCAGCAGCGCCCTAGCGGGGGAGCAGTTCTTC
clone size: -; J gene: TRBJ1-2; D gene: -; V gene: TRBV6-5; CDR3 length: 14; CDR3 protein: CASRKGLLGYGYTF; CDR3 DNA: TGTGCCAGCAGGAAGGGGCTTCTGGGCTATGGCTACACCTTC
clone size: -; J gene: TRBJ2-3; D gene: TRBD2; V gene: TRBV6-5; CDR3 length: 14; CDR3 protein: CASSLAGGSDTQYF; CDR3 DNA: TGTGCCAGCAGTCTAGCGGGGGGCTCAGATACGCAGTATTTT
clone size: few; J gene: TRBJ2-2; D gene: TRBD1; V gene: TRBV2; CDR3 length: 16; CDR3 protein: CASSVARQGNTGELFF; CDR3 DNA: TGTGCCAGCAGTGTAGCTCGACAGGGAAACACCGGGGAGCTGTTTTTT
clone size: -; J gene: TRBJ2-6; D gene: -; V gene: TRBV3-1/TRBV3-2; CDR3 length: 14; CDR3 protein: CASERGSGANVLTF; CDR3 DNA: TGTGCCAGCGAAAGGGGCTCTGGGGCCAACGTCCTGACTTTC